This entry lists 20 T cell receptor beta chains sequenced from one sample in a study of cytomegalovirus exposure and HLA in healthy donors. PCR amplification relied on 60 Vbeta primers (plus 13 Jbeta primers). The table came from immunoSEQ multiplex PCR; TCRdb's copy has only in-frame clones and leaves some out. The sample contains about 93,000 clones, approximately 68% of which appear only once. Sequencing was done on a sample of PBMCs. These receptors were collected from a boy younger than 18 in good health and CMV-seropositive.

The chain is built from TRBV6-5 and TRBJ1-1; the D gene is possibly TRBD1 (6 bases). Germline V gene lookup returns CDR1 MNHEY and CDR2 SVGAGI. V was shortened by 5 bases and J by 1 base, with 14 bases between the two germline ends. The CDR3 runs 15 residues. The CDR3 DNA sequence: TGTGCCAGCAGTGCCTACAGGGTCGAGAACACTGAAGCTTTCTTT. Translating it yields CASSAYRVENTEAFF.

The rearrangement joins TRBV7-9 to TRBJ2-6; maybe TRBD1 (6 bases). Trimming removed 1 base from V and 0 bases from J, with 13 bases in between. This CDR3 has 18 amino acids. Per germline, CDR1 SEHNR and CDR2 FQNEAQ (reference sequence). The CDR3: CASSLETGGPSGANVLTF. CDR3 bases: TGTGCCAGCAGCTTAGAGACAGGTGGGCCCTCTGGGGCCAACGTCCTGACTTTC.

J is TRBJ2-3 and V is TRBV2; D is possibly TRBD1 (7 bases). Germline V gene sequence: CDR1 SNHLY, CDR2 FYNNEI. CDR3 length equals 15 residues. Trimming left V 11 bases short and J 0 bases short, with 18 bases between. DNA of the CDR3: TGTGCCGAAGACCCGACAGGGACTAGCACAGATACGCAGTATTTT. This encodes CAEDPTGTSTDTQYF. Supplemented by reference TRBV2 and TRBJ2-3, the full variable domain reads EPEVTQTPSHQVTQMGQEVILRCVPISNHLYFYWYRQILGQKVEFLVSFYNNEISEKSEIFDDQFSVERPDGSNFTLKIRSTKLEDSAMYFCAEDPTGTSTDTQYFGPGTRLTVL.

The table lists this clone with a few counts. The genes are TRBV28 and TRBJ2-7; TRBD1 is a possible D gene (6 bases). The V gene's germline CDR1 is MDHEN and CDR2 SYDVKM. The CDR3 contains 15 residues. The V end was cut by 3 bases, the J end by 0 bases, with 12 bases between. The CDR3 DNA reads as TGTGCCAGCAGTTTCCAAGGACAGCCCTCCTACGAGCAGTACTTC. This translates into CASSFQGQPSYEQYF.

This clone showed up just a few times. This chain links TRBV7-9 with TRBJ1-1; 11 bases agree with TRBD1. The germline gives CDR1 SEHNR, CDR2 FQNEAQ (reference sequence). The CDR3 is made up of 15 amino acids. After removal of 5 bases from V and 7 bases from J, the junction contained 9 bases not matched to a gene. CDR3 bases: TGTGCCAGCAGCGCGGGACAGGGGGTATCAAGTGAAGCTTTCTTT. This sequence encodes CASSAGQGVSSEAFF. Filled out from reference TRBV7-9 and TRBJ1-1, the complete variable domain reads DTGVSQNPRHKITKRGQNVTFRCDPISEHNRLYWYRQTLGQGPEFLTYFQNEAQLEKSRLLSDRFSAERPKGSFSTLEIQRTEQGDSAMYLCASSAGQGVSSEAFFGQGTRLTVV.

This chain links TRBV9 with TRBJ1-5; tentatively, D is TRBD1 (5 bases). V lost 0 bases to trimming and J lost 0 bases, with 13 bases between them. CDR1 is SGDLS and CDR2 is YYNGEE in the germline V gene. This CDR3 has 17 amino acids. The CDR3 DNA reads TGTGCCAGCAGCGTAGAGTCTCGGGGACTTAGCAATCAGCCCCAGCATTTT. It specifies CASSVESRGLSNQPQHF.

This clone showed up just a few times. This rearrangement joins TRBV5-4 to TRBJ1-3; 7 bases map to TRBD1. Germline loops: CDR1 SGHNT, CDR2 YYREEE (reference sequence). This CDR3 is built from 17 residues. V gave up 2 bases and J gave up 4 bases; unmatched junction bases: 12. The CDR3 sequence is CASSFGRGSGTGNTIYF. The CDR3 nucleotides are TGTGCCAGCAGCTTTGGCAGGGGGTCAGGTACCGGAAACACCATATATTTT.

The chain combines TRBV7-2 with TRBJ1-3; D remains unclear. Trimming stripped 6 bases from V and 0 bases from J, with 15 bases between. The CDR3 loop spans 16 amino acids. Germline loops: CDR1 SGHTA, CDR2 FQGNSA. CDR3 region: CASSSVPTISGNTIYF. The CDR3, as DNA: TGTGCCAGCAGTAGCGTCCCCACGATCTCTGGAAACACCATATATTTT.

As concerns this clone: Other DNA sequences of this sample code for an identical CDR3. The V call is TRBV5-1, the J call TRBJ2-7; tentatively, D is TRBD2 (6 bases). Germline CDR1 reads SGHRS; CDR2 reads YFSETQ. This CDR3 is built from 14 residues. Trimming pared 0 bases from V and 0 bases from J, leaving 7 bases between. For the CDR3, the DNA is TGCGCCAGCAGCTTGGCGCGGGGCTCCTACGAGCAGTACTTC. It encodes CASSLARGSYEQYF.

This clone was seen a single time. V gene TRBV23-1 combines with J gene TRBJ2-7; D uncertain. TRBV23-1 is an ORF, with its function uncertain. The CDR3 covers 10 residues. Trimming left V 6 bases short and J 3 bases short, with 3 bases between. The CDR3 here is CASSLYEQYF. The CDR3 coding sequence is TGCGCCAGCAGCCTCTACGAGCAGTACTTC.

V and J are TRBV5-8 and TRBJ1-2; D is undetermined. The CDR3 sequence is 13 residues long. Germline values: CDR1 SGHTS, CDR2 YDEGEE. V lost 0 bases and J lost 2, with 5 bases in between. As DNA, the CDR3 is TGTGCCAGCAGCTTGGGCCGGAACTATGGCTACACCTTC. As protein: CASSLGRNYGYTF. Full variable domain (remainder filled in from reference TRBV5-8 and TRBJ1-2): EAGVTQSPTHLIKTRGQQATLRCSPISGHTSVYWYQQALGLGLQFLLWYDEGEERNRGNFPPRFSGRQFPNYSSELNVNALELEDSALYLCASSLGRNYGYTFGSGTRLTVV.

The chain combines TRBV13 with TRBJ1-1; 8 bases map to TRBD1. Looked up from germline, CDR1 is PRHDT and CDR2 is FYEKMQ (reference sequence). V gave up 4 bases and J gave up 10 bases; unmatched junction bases: 8. The CDR3 has 13 residues. CDR3 sequence (DNA): TGTGCCAGCAGCTCCGACAGGGGTAGCGGAGCTTTCTTT. Amino acid sequence: CASSSDRGSGAFF.

The chain links TRBV6-5 to TRBJ2-3; D is perhaps TRBD1 (6 bases). CDR3 size: 13 residues. Germline CDR1 reads MNHEY; CDR2 reads SVGAGI. V lost 0 bases and J 8 bases, leaving 9 bases between the germline ends. The CDR3 bases are TGTGCCAGCAGTTACTCGCAGGGGCCTACGCAGTATTTT. Translation: CASSYSQGPTQYF.

The chain joins TRBV7-2 to TRBJ2-3, with TRBD2 as a possible D gene (5 bases). The CDR3 is 14 amino acids. Germline CDR1 SGHTA, CDR2 FQGNSA. With 5 bases removed from V and 3 bases from J, the gap between germline ends came to 12 bases. Written as DNA, the CDR3 is TGTGCCAGCAGCCCCCGGGGTGGTACAGATACGCAGTATTTT. This translates into CASSPRGGTDTQYF. Looking up the rest from reference TRBV7-2 and TRBJ2-3 gives the full variable domain: GAGVSQSPSNKVTEKGKDVELRCDPISGHTALYWYRQSLGQGLEFLIYFQGNSAPDKSGLPSDRFSAERTGGSVSTLTIQRTQQEDSAVYLCASSPRGGTDTQYFGPGTRLTVL.

The sample holds a few counts of this clone. Written as DNA, the CDR3 is TGTGCCAGCAGTGCTACCGGGGAGCTGTTTTTT. Residues: CASSATGELFF. The rearrangement links TRBV6-1 to TRBJ2-2; no definite D call. Looked up from germline, CDR1 is MNHNS and CDR2 is SASEGT. Trimming removed 4 bases from V and 5 bases from J, with 2 bases in between. The CDR3 length is 11 residues.

This chain links TRBV4-3 with TRBJ2-3; TRBD2 aligns across 12 bases. The V segment lost 0 bases and the J segment 4 bases; nucleotides outside the gene matches: 11. In germline, CDR1 is LGHNA, CDR2 YSLEER. CDR3 length equals 19 residues. CDR3 protein: CASSQDLAASGRGADTQYF. The DNA of the CDR3 is TGCGCCAGCAGCCAAGATTTAGCAGCTAGCGGGAGGGGTGCAGATACGCAGTATTTT.

The CDR3 bases are TGTGCCAGCAGCTTGTTCCAGGGGAAAGGAAACGAGCAGTACTTC. Its protein product is CASSLFQGKGNEQYF. V is TRBV5-4 and J is TRBJ2-7, with D tentatively TRBD1 (6 bases). This CDR3 is built from 15 residues. Germline-derived CDR1 and CDR2 are SGHNT and YYREEE (reference sequence). V lost 1 base and J lost 5, with 16 bases in between.

The genes are TRBV5-1 and TRBJ2-7, with D possibly TRBD2 on 7 matching bases. V dropped 7 bases and J dropped 6 bases, with 17 bases sitting between them. Germline V lookup: CDR1 SGHRS, CDR2 YFSETQ. This CDR3 region has 13 residues. CDR3 sequence (DNA): TGCGCCAGCGGCGACGGGGGGCGCCTCGAGCAGTACTTC. Translation gives CASGDGGRLEQYF.

The rearrangement uses TRBV19 and TRBJ1-5; D unclear. V lost 7 bases, J lost 2 bases, and 15 bases lay in between. This CDR3 is built from 15 residues. Germline CDR1 reads LNHDA; CDR2 reads SQIVND (reference sequence). CDR3: CASTITDLGNQPQHF. The CDR3, as DNA: TGTGCCAGTACCATTACAGACCTGGGCAATCAGCCCCAGCATTTT. Full variable domain (remainder filled in from reference TRBV19 and TRBJ1-5): DGGITQSPKYLFRKEGQNVTLSCEQNLNHDAMYWYRQDPGQGLRLIYYSQIVNDFQKGDIAEGYSVSREKKESFPLTVTSAQKNPTAFYLCASTITDLGNQPQHFGDGTRLSIL.

This clone was observed a handful of times. The chain couples TRBV6-5 to TRBJ1-1; D possibly corresponds to TRBD1 (5 bases). Deletions cut 3 bases from V and 0 bases from J, with 8 bases between. Germline assignment: CDR1 MNHEY and CDR2 SVGAGI. The CDR3 runs 14 residues. CDR3 nucleotides: TGTGCCAGCAGTTATAACAGGTTGAACACTGAAGCTTTCTTT. Translating gives CASSYNRLNTEAFF.